This T cell receptor (beta chain) originates from a study of PD-L1 blockade in urothelial cancer. Background on the study: Of approximately 30 patients, approximately 23 were males with bladder-origin urothelial cancer. Blood was subjected to analysis at 3 weeks (second dose) and 6 weeks following treatment start.

Study-wide findings and caveats: Pretreatment TCR clonality in blood, when below the median, was predictive of better survival. At the 3-week point, tumor-associated blood clones expanded more in durable-benefit patients.

The CDR3 runs to 17 residues. Trimming took 3 bases from V and 4 from J; bases not matched to a gene: 9. Germline loops: CDR1 ENHRY, CDR2 SYGVKD. Profiling relied on immunoSEQ multiplex PCR, and the TCRdb table lists in-frame clones only, not all of them. The sample holds tens of thousands of clones, 75% to 90% seen once. Documented time point: peripheral blood 6 weeks after treatment start. To note about this clone: Its antigen remains unknown.

This chain connects TRBV10-3 to TRBJ2-7; 13 bases are a match to TRBD2. The sequencing here drew on PBMCs, taken around atezolizumab (anti-PD-L1) treatment. This sequence originates from a man between 60 and 70 years old with urothelial cancer. This CDR3 reads CAISDRVGTSGTYEQYF. For the CDR3, the DNA is TGTGCCATCAGTGACAGGGTAGGGACTAGCGGGACATACGAGCAGTACTTC.